This paragraph reports one T cell receptor (beta chain). As yet, its antigen is unknown. The source of the sample is a study of identifying expanded T cells in peripheral blood. Study findings and constraints: Differentially abundant clones: about 1.2 between replicates, 16.4 at around 14 days, around 20 at four. Across healthy donors, higher total template counts meant significantly greater approximately two-week count variance.

Collection occurred without any documented infections or immune events in donors. Profiling relied on immunoSEQ multiplex PCR, and the TCRdb table lists in-frame clones only, not all of them. Among 80,000 or so clones, roughly four fifths were seen once, and the ten largest hold 18%. CDR1 is SEHNR, CDR2 FQNEAQ, per germline (reference sequence). Trimming cost V 0 bases and J 1 base; bases outside gene matches: 6. The CDR3 loop spans 17 amino acids. This TCR was recovered from a person aged 18 to 70 in good health. The chain links TRBV7-9 to TRBJ1-5; 7 nucleotides match TRBD1. Sequencing was carried out using blood. The CDR3: CASSLARRGQSNQPQHF. CDR3 nucleotide sequence: TGTGCCAGCAGCTTAGCTAGGAGGGGGCAAAGCAATCAGCCCCAGCATTTT.